The 4 T cell receptor beta chains reported below all come from one sample, sequenced in a study of cytomegalovirus exposure and HLA in healthy donors. The PCR made use of 60 Vbeta and 13 Jbeta primers. Sequenced by immunoSEQ multiplex PCR; TCRdb stores in-frame clones only, minus some. This sample's table has around 88,000 clones. Sequenced input: PBMCs. Receptors originate from a girl under 18 in good health and CMV-seropositive.

The chain joins TRBV7-6 to TRBJ1-2, with TRBD1 as a possible D gene (6 bases). This CDR3 spans 13 amino acids. CDR1 is SGHVS, CDR2 FNYEAQ, per germline. Trimming took 5 bases from V and 4 from J, leaving 11 bases between them. This chain's CDR3 is CASSPQGAYGYTF. The CDR3 region has the DNA TGTGCCAGCAGCCCACAGGGCGCCTATGGCTACACCTTC.

The genes are TRBV9 and TRBJ2-7, with D tentatively TRBD2 (5 bases). From germline, CDR1 is SGDLS and CDR2 YYNGEE. V lost 0 bases and J lost 3, with 13 bases in between. The CDR3 consists of 15 residues. The CDR3 is CASSVGGAASYEQYF. CDR3 sequence (DNA): TGTGCCAGCAGCGTAGGAGGAGCGGCCAGCTACGAGCAGTACTTC.

The V gene is TRBV6-5, the J gene TRBJ2-7; D is uncertain. V lost 8 bases and J lost 6, with 14 bases in between. The CDR3 has 12 amino acids. CDR1 is MNHEY, CDR2 SVGAGI, per germline. The CDR3 bases are TGTGCCAGCCGAACTTGGGCATCCGAGCAGTACTTC. This sequence encodes CASRTWASEQYF.

The V gene is TRBV6-5, the J gene TRBJ2-5; 8 bases map to TRBD2. CDR1 and CDR2 (germline): MNHEY, SVGAGI. V lost 6 bases to trimming and J lost 3 bases; unmatched junction nucleotides: 9. This CDR3 has 15 residues. The CDR3 coding sequence is TGTGCCAGCAGAGATCAGCGGGGGTTAAAAGAGACCCAGTACTTC. It is translated as CASRDQRGLKETQYF.